This TCR beta chain was profiled in a study of post-analysis software for immune sequencing data. Across the whole study: Patients had relapsing-remitting, secondary progressive or progressive-relapsing multiple sclerosis; some lacked subtype. Findings and limits, study-wide: Patients carried five TRBV segments more frequently than controls did, and TRBV5-6, TRBV5-1 and TRBV20-1 were among them. Multiple sclerosis patients had significantly lower normalized Chao1 diversity than controls. Pronounced co-clustering by F measure was evident among identically batched samples.

About this clonotype: Its target is not known.

V lost 2 bases to trimming and J lost 4 bases, with 12 bases between them. Germline V CDR1 and CDR2: SGHRS, YFSETQ. The CDR3 totals 14 residues. The TCR beta cDNA libraries carried unique molecular identifiers. T cells, 1 to 10 million of them, yielded approximately 530,000 cDNA molecules. TCRdb recomputed calls from the PCR reads with MiXCR, one row per CDR3 protein. This sample has fewer than 850,000 distinct CDR3 sequences, with 30% found just once. The chain combines TRBV5-1 with TRBJ1-2, with unresolved D. The receptor comes from a girl aged 10-17 years with multiple sclerosis. The sample was blood. The CDR3 loop reads CASSLTDGRYGYTF. Written as DNA, the CDR3 is TGCGCCAGCAGCTTAACGGACGGCCGCTATGGCTACACCTTC.